Below are 10 T cell receptor beta chains sequenced from a single sample in a study of cytomegalovirus exposure and HLA in healthy donors. PCR involved 60 Vbeta and 13 Jbeta primers. Sequencing used immunoSEQ multiplex PCR; TCRdb keeps in-frame clones, though not all of them. The sample yields fewer than 250,000 clones, under 80% seen once. The sequencing sample was made of PBMCs. These receptors were collected from a young man in good health and CMV-seropositive.

This clone was seen a few times. The rearrangement links TRBV4-2 to TRBJ2-1; D might be TRBD2 (6 bases). CDR3 length: 17 amino acids. Germline V gene sequence: CDR1 LGHNA, CDR2 YNFKEQ. The V and J ends lost 0 bases and 1 base respectively, with 13 bases between them. CDR3 loop: CASSQDQAGRSYNEQFF. The CDR3 DNA is TGTGCCAGCAGCCAAGATCAGGCGGGAAGGTCCTACAATGAGCAGTTCTTC.

This clone occurred a few times. The chain joins TRBV5-4 to TRBJ2-5; 12 bases line up with TRBD2. The CDR3 extends over 16 amino acids. CDR1 and CDR2 (germline): SGHNT, YYREEE (reference sequence). With V trimmed by 4 bases and J by 4 bases, 8 bases remained unmatched. CDR3 region: CASSARLAGEGETQYF. As DNA, the CDR3 is TGTGCCAGCAGCGCCCGACTAGCGGGGGAGGGAGAGACCCAGTACTTC.

The chain carries TRBV6-5 and TRBJ2-3; TRBD1 agrees at 7 bases. The CDR3 has 14 residues. The germline V gene has CDR1 MNHEY and CDR2 SVGAGI. V was clipped by 4 bases and J by 1 base; unmatched bases: 2. The CDR3: CASSSGTGTDTQYF. The CDR3 DNA reads TGTGCCAGCAGTTCAGGGACAGGCACAGATACGCAGTATTTT.

The chain joins TRBV19 to TRBJ1-2; 8 nucleotides agree with TRBD1. CDR3 size: 14 residues. Germline lookup yields CDR1 LNHDA and CDR2 SQIVND (reference sequence). V shed 4 bases, J shed 8 bases, and the junction held 9 bases outside the gene matches. DNA for the CDR3: TGTGCCAGTAGTACCGCTTCCGGGACAGGCGGCTACACCTTC. Encoded protein: CASSTASGTGGYTF.

V gene TRBV15 combines with J gene TRBJ1-1; D not resolved. Germline CDR1 LNHNV, CDR2 YYDKDF (reference sequence). The CDR3 has 14 amino acids. With 0 bases removed from V and 9 bases from J, the gap between germline ends came to 14 bases. The CDR3 is CATSRDLPQPQAFF. CDR3 sequence (DNA): TGTGCCACCAGCAGAGATCTCCCACAGCCGCAAGCTTTCTTT.

This clone was counted only a few times. The V gene is TRBV25-1, the J gene TRBJ1-6; D ambiguous. CDR1 and CDR2 from the germline V gene are MGHDK and SYGVNS. Deletions cut 2 bases from V and 8 bases from J, with 19 bases between. The CDR3 runs to 17 residues. The CDR3 loop reads CASSETTPGGFDSPLHF. CDR3 DNA sequence: TGTGCCAGCAGTGAAACTACCCCCGGCGGGTTCGATTCACCCCTCCACTTT.

The J gene is TRBJ1-2, the V gene TRBV7-2, with TRBD1 identical over 10 bases. This CDR3 contains 17 residues. Trimming cost V 3 bases and J 9 bases; bases outside gene matches: 16. Germline loops: CDR1 SGHTA, CDR2 FQGNSA. The CDR3 DNA follows: TGTGCCAGCAGCTTGAGACAGGGGGCACCCGGGACCGAGAGCTACACCTTC. Amino acids: CASSLRQGAPGTESYTF.

This clone was counted once. The chain combines TRBV5-1 with TRBJ1-2; D possibly corresponds to TRBD1 (5 bases). CDR3 length equals 14 residues. The V gene lost 0 bases and the J gene lost 6 bases, with 12 bases spanning the gap. Germline loops: CDR1 SGHRS, CDR2 YFSETQ. In nucleotides, the CDR3 is TGCGCCAGCAGCTTGGCCCCAGGAGGGGATGGCTACACCTTC. Translating gives CASSLAPGGDGYTF.

V usage is TRBV5-1 and J usage is TRBJ1-1; TRBD1 aligns across 7 bases. The CDR3 is 15 residues long. Germline CDR1 SGHRS, CDR2 YFSETQ. The V segment lost 1 base and the J segment 4 bases; nucleotides outside the gene matches: 7. The CDR3 DNA reads TGCGCCAGCAGCTTGTTGGGGGCAGGGGGCACTGAAGCTTTCTTT. Its translation: CASSLLGAGGTEAFF. Looking up the rest from reference TRBV5-1 and TRBJ1-1 gives the full variable domain: KAGVTQTPRYLIKTRGQQVTLSCSPISGHRSVSWYQQTPGQGLQFLFEYFSETQRNKGNFPGRFSGRQFSNSRSEMNVSTLELGDSALYLCASSLLGAGGTEAFFGQGTRLTVV.

The table lists this clone with a count of one. The rearrangement links TRBV2 to TRBJ2-3; no clear D gene. Trimming took off 3 bases at V and 5 bases at J, with 18 bases between the two ends. The germline V gene encodes CDR1 SNHLY and CDR2 FYNNEI. The CDR3 consists of 16 residues. CDR3 in amino acids: CASSENPLGARDTQYF. CDR3 bases: TGTGCCAGCAGTGAGAACCCCCTAGGAGCGCGAGATACGCAGTATTTT.